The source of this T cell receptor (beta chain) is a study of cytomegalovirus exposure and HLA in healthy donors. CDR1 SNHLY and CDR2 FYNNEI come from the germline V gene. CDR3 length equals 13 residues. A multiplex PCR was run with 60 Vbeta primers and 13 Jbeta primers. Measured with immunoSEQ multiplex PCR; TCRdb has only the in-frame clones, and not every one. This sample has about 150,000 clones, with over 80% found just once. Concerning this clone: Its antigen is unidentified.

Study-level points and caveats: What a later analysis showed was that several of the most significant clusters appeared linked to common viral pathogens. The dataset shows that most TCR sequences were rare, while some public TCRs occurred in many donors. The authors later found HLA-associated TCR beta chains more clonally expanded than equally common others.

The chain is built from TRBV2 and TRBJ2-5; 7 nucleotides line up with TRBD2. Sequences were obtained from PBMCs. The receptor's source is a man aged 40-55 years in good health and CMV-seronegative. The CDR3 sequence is CATSGEGRKTQYF. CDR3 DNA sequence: TGTGCTACGTCGGGGGAGGGCCGGAAGACCCAGTACTTC.